A single sample is the source of the 21 T cell receptor beta chains below, sequenced in a study of T cells in Graves' hyperthyroidism and ophthalmopathy. Regions amplified from RNA transcripts were the TCR beta CDR3 regions. HTBI primers were employed in a first-round RT-PCR of the TCR CDR3. TCRdb re-called the multiplex PCR reads with MiXCR, one entry per CDR3 protein. The sample yields approximately 710,000 distinct CDR3 sequences, 15% to 20% seen once. Input material: blood. The receptors derive from a man in his fifties with Graves' hyperthyroidism.

The chain employs TRBV5-1 and TRBJ2-5, with D perhaps matching TRBD1 (5 bases). The CDR3 covers 15 residues. The V end lost 4 bases, the J end lost 5 bases, and 18 bases lay between the germline ends. The germline gives CDR1 SGHRS, CDR2 YFSETQ. CDR3 region: CASSPATGPPETQYF. The DNA for the CDR3 is TGCGCCAGCAGCCCAGCTACAGGACCACCGGAGACCCAGTACTTC.

Regarding this clonotype: The junction does not match germline at one end; this may be a read error. The J gene is TRBJ2-5, the V gene TRBV19; 7 bases align to TRBD2. Germline-derived CDR1 and CDR2 are LNHDA and SQIVND (reference sequence). This CDR3 region has 15 residues. The CDR3 DNA is TGTGCCAGTAGTATCCCCGGGACTAAAAGAGAGGCCCAGTACTTC. It encodes CASSIPGTKREAQYF.

This clonotype came up many times. J is TRBJ2-3 and V is TRBV28; TRBD1 matches 8 bases. CDR3 length: 13 residues. After removal of 7 bases from V and 5 bases from J, the junction contained 5 bases not matched to a gene. Germline V gives CDR1 MDHEN, CDR2 SYDVKM. The chain's CDR3 is CASNVDRGDTQYF. DNA for the CDR3: TGTGCCAGCAACGTAGACAGGGGAGATACGCAGTATTTT.

This clonotype was detected ten times or more. This sequence joins TRBV24-1 and TRBJ2-1; 7 nucleotides line up with TRBD2. The germline V gene encodes CDR1 KGHDR and CDR2 SFDVKD. This CDR3 has 15 amino acids. V lost 3 bases, J lost 6 bases, and 7 bases stayed unmatched. Here the CDR3 reads CATSDRSSGLNEQFF. The CDR3 region has the DNA TGTGCCACCAGTGATCGCTCTAGCGGCCTCAATGAGCAGTTCTTC.

This clonotype was recorded at least ten times. The V and J genes are TRBV2 and TRBJ2-3; TRBD2 matches at 8 bases. Germline CDR1 reads SNHLY; CDR2 reads FYNNEI. The length of the CDR3 is 13 residues. Trimming took 7 bases from V and 3 from J; bases not matched to a gene: 3. The CDR3 loop is CASTASGTDTQYF. The CDR3 DNA is TGTGCCAGCACGGCTAGCGGGACAGATACGCAGTATTTT.

This clonotype has a count of ten or more. The gene calls are TRBV5-5 and TRBJ1-1, with a tentative D call TRBD1 (6 bases). This CDR3 is built from 14 residues. CDR1 and CDR2 from the germline V gene are SGHKS and YYEKEE (reference sequence). Trimming stripped 3 bases from V and 1 base from J, with 10 bases between. The CDR3 DNA sequence: TGTGCCAGCAGCTACCTACAGGGGAACACTGAAGCTTTCTTT. This translates into CASSYLQGNTEAFF.

This clonotype came up many times. The chain recombines TRBV29-1 with TRBJ1-1; TRBD1 is a possible D gene (6 bases). Germline CDR1 is SQVTM and CDR2 is ANQGSEA. The CDR3 has 12 residues. The ends were cut back, 7 bases at V and 5 bases at J, with 14 bases in the middle. In DNA form, the CDR3 reads TGCAGCGCCCAACTTAGGGGGACTGAAGCTTTCTTT. The encoded protein is CSAQLRGTEAFF.

This clonotype was counted many times. This chain uses TRBV6-1 with TRBJ2-2; 14 positions agree with TRBD2. Germline V gene sequence: CDR1 MNHNS, CDR2 SASEGT. The V and J ends lost 3 bases and 6 bases, in that order; junction bases with no gene match: 3. This CDR3 comprises 16 residues. Here the CDR3 DNA reads TGTGCCAGCAGTGAGGGACTAGCGGGAGTGTCCGGGGAGCTGTTTTTT. Its protein is CASSEGLAGVSGELFF.

This clonotype was recorded many times. CDR3 amino acids: CATSLKGPANYGYTF. The CDR3, as DNA: TGTGCCACCAGCCTAAAGGGGCCGGCTAACTATGGCTACACCTTC. The V call is TRBV15, the J call TRBJ1-2, with D tentatively TRBD1 (5 bases). CDR3 length: 15 amino acids. Germline loops: CDR1 LNHNV, CDR2 YYDKDF (reference sequence). V was shortened by 5 bases and J by 0 bases, with 13 bases between the two germline ends.

The chain employs TRBV5-5 and TRBJ2-3; TRBD1 matches 11 bases. This CDR3 contains 15 residues. Germline V lookup: CDR1 SGHKS, CDR2 YYEKEE (reference sequence). The V and J ends lost 4 bases and 5 bases, in that order; junction bases with no gene match: 6. In DNA, the CDR3 is TGTGCCAGCAGCAAGGACAGGGGGCAGGGAGATACGCAGTATTTT. Amino acid sequence: CASSKDRGQGDTQYF.

Many counts were recorded for this clonotype. The rearrangement links TRBV2 to TRBJ2-7, with 9 bases aligning to TRBD2. Germline V CDR1 and CDR2: SNHLY, FYNNEI. Losses at the gene ends were 5 bases for V and 5 bases for J; bases not matched to a gene: 10. The CDR3 has 15 amino acids. Here the CDR3 DNA reads TGTGCCAGCAGTTCGTCCAGCGGGAGGCCCGACGAGCAGTACTTC. It is translated as CASSSSSGRPDEQYF.

This clonotype has a count of ten or more. The chain joins TRBV12-3 or TRBV12-4 to TRBJ1-5; D unresolved. The V end was cut by 1 base, the J end by 6 bases, with 7 bases between. The CDR3 totals 13 residues. In DNA, the CDR3 is TGTGCCAGCAGTTTAGTTATCGGTCAGCCCCAGCATTTT. Its protein product is CASSLVIGQPQHF.

A few counts support this clonotype. This chain uses TRBV20-1 with TRBJ2-2; TRBD2 agrees at 14 bases. The trim removed 0 bases at V and 4 bases at J, leaving 13 bases unmatched. The germline V gene has CDR1 DFQATT and CDR2 SNEGSKA (reference sequence). The CDR3 contains 20 residues. The CDR3 is CSARDDGTSGRISGTGELFF. CDR3 sequence (DNA): TGCAGTGCTAGAGATGATGGGACTAGCGGGAGAATTTCGGGCACCGGGGAGCTGTTTTTT.

The J gene is TRBJ1-6, the V gene TRBV18, with 9 bases that match TRBD1. The CDR3 is 15 residues long. Germline CDR1 reads KGHSH; CDR2 reads LQKENI. V shed 8 bases and J 7 bases; nucleotides not matched to a gene: 9. The CDR3 is CASRRTGEGNSPLHF. CDR3 bases: TGTGCCAGCAGACGGACAGGGGAAGGGAATTCACCCCTCCACTTT.

Written as DNA, the CDR3 is TGTGCCAGTAGTAAGGGGGGAGTTAGCAATCAGCCCCAGCATTTT. Protein product: CASSKGGVSNQPQHF. This chain joins TRBV19 and TRBJ1-5; tentatively, D is TRBD1 (6 bases). Germline-derived CDR1 and CDR2 are LNHDA and SQIVND (reference sequence). V was pared by 4 bases and J by 0 bases, with 10 bases between. The CDR3 length is 15 residues.

The chain couples TRBV7-9 to TRBJ2-1; TRBD2 matches 12 bases. The V gene's germline CDR1 is SEHNR and CDR2 FQNEAQ (reference sequence). V dropped 6 bases and J dropped 8; count of bases not matched to a gene: 8. This CDR3 spans 15 amino acids. Written as DNA, the CDR3 is TGTGCCAGCAGTCCTACTAGCGGGAGGACCCATGAGCAGTTCTTC. This translates into CASSPTSGRTHEQFF.

This clonotype has ten or more counts. The rearrangement uses TRBV6-2 or TRBV6-3 and TRBJ1-5; D perhaps matches TRBD1 (5 bases). The CDR3 extends over 14 amino acids. Germline assignment: CDR1 MNHEY and CDR2 SVGEGT. V was pared by 5 bases and J by 0 bases, with 8 bases between. The CDR3 DNA reads TGTGCCAGCAGTGCAGGGTATAGCAATCAGCCCCAGCATTTT. This gives the protein CASSAGYSNQPQHF.

V and J are TRBV7-3 and TRBJ2-1; D remains unclear. Germline lookup yields CDR1 SGHTA and CDR2 FQGTGA. This CDR3 has 14 residues. V was cut by 5 bases and J by 3 bases, with 11 bases left in between. This chain's CDR3 is CASSPGTRYNEQFF. The CDR3 DNA reads TGTGCCAGCAGCCCCGGAACCCGCTACAATGAGCAGTTCTTC.

This clonotype occurred a few times. The rearrangement uses TRBV7-3 and TRBJ1-1, with D hard to call. V gave up 6 bases and J gave up 5 bases, with 10 bases separating them. The CDR3 has 12 amino acids. The V gene's germline CDR1 is SGHTA and CDR2 FQGTGA. The CDR3 protein is CASRVGATEAFF. CDR3 coding DNA: TGTGCCAGCAGGGTCGGAGCGACTGAAGCTTTCTTT. Together with reference TRBV7-3 and TRBJ1-1, the CDR3 gives the full variable domain: GAGVSQTPSNKVTEKGKYVELRCDPISGHTALYWYRQSLGQGPEFLIYFQGTGAADDSGLPNDRFFAVRPEGSVSTLKIQRTERGDSAVYLCASRVGATEAFFGQGTRLTVV.

V usage is TRBV7-2 and J usage is TRBJ1-3; D not resolved. This CDR3 is built from 17 residues. Germline V gene sequence: CDR1 SGHTA, CDR2 FQGNSA. Trimming stripped 3 bases from V and 0 bases from J, with 15 bases between. The CDR3 nucleotides are TGTGCCAGCAGCTTGGGGTCCGTTGGGTCCTCTGGAAACACCATATATTTT. This sequence encodes CASSLGSVGSSGNTIYF.

The chain recombines TRBV7-3 with TRBJ2-2, with 9 bases fitting TRBD1. CDR1 is SGHTA, CDR2 FQGTGA, per germline. Germline trimming cut 2 bases from V and 4 bases from J; bases unmatched to any gene: 8. This CDR3 has 17 amino acids. CDR3 DNA: TGTGCCAGCAGCTTACTCCCCGGGACAGGGTCCACCGGGGAGCTGTTTTTT. This encodes CASSLLPGTGSTGELFF. Looking up the rest from reference TRBV7-3 and TRBJ2-2 gives the full variable domain: GAGVSQTPSNKVTEKGKYVELRCDPISGHTALYWYRQSLGQGPEFLIYFQGTGAADDSGLPNDRFFAVRPEGSVSTLKIQRTERGDSAVYLCASSLLPGTGSTGELFFGEGSRLTVL.